This T cell receptor (beta chain) was sequenced for a study of T cells in Graves' hyperthyroidism and ophthalmopathy. Study-wide context: Peripheral blood was taken when the disease was first diagnosed, before any treatment began. Overall study findings and caveats: Blood also showed most of the thyroid clonotypes that were expanded above 0.001.

This clonotype showed up just a few times. The target antigen is unknown. The germline V and J ends were trimmed by 5 bases and 3 bases, with 10 bases remaining between them. This CDR3 has 13 amino acids. Germline CDR1 and CDR2: MNHEY and SMNVEV (reference sequence). A NOSPECS grade of at least 4, a Clinical Activity Score of at least 3 and duration under 3 months were recorded in ophthalmopathy patients. Based on clinical symptoms, serum thyroxine and TRAb, thyroid ultrasound and orbital computed tomography, diagnoses were reached. The investigators amplified TCR beta CDR3 regions from RNA transcripts. First-round RT-PCR of the TCR CDR3 relied on the HTBI primer set. TCRdb re-called the multiplex PCR reads with MiXCR, one entry per CDR3 protein. The sample includes approximately 530,000 distinct CDR3 sequences, approximately 20% of them seen just once.

The chain couples TRBV27 to TRBJ2-5, with TRBD1 as a possible D gene (6 bases). This sequence was found in a man aged 35 to 55 with Graves' ophthalmopathy. Sample: blood. CDR3 in DNA: TGTGCCAGCAGTACCGGGACAAAAGAGACCCAGTACTTC. Residues: CASSTGTKETQYF.